The 15 T cell receptor beta chains reported below all come from one sample, sequenced in a study of cytomegalovirus exposure and HLA in healthy donors. Amplification used 60 Vbeta primers and 13 Jbeta primers. Only in-frame clones appear in the TCRdb table, and some are missing; sequencing was by immunoSEQ multiplex PCR. The sample records fewer than 65,000 clones, around four fifths being singletons. Material for sequencing was PBMCs. The receptors stem from a young man in good health and CMV-seronegative.

The chain employs TRBV28 and TRBJ2-1, with TRBD2 as a possible D gene (6 bases). Germline V gene lookup returns CDR1 MDHEN and CDR2 SYDVKM. The CDR3 length is 14 residues. CDR3 sequence reads: CVIGRSGIYNEQFF. Written as DNA, the CDR3 is TGTGTCATAGGACGTAGCGGTATATACAATGAGCAGTTCTTC. The whole variable domain, filled in from reference TRBV28 and TRBJ2-1, reads DVKVTQSSRYLVKRTGEKVFLECVQDMDHENMFWYRQDPGLGLRLIYFSYDVKMKEKGDIPEGYSVSREKKERFSLILESASTNQTSMYLCVIGRSGIYNEQFFGPGTRLTVL.

The V gene is TRBV19, the J gene TRBJ1-5, with a weak D call TRBD1 (6 bases). The CDR3 runs 17 residues. Germline values: CDR1 LNHDA, CDR2 SQIVND (reference sequence). Trimming removed 8 bases from V and 4 bases from J, with 24 bases in between. The CDR3 is CASRAGRGGSRNQPQHF. CDR3 nucleotide sequence: TGTGCCAGTCGCGCAGGCAGGGGCGGGAGTAGGAATCAGCCCCAGCATTTT.

The chain recombines TRBV7-2 with TRBJ2-3; tentative D call: TRBD2 (5 bases). This CDR3 comprises 18 residues. Trimming pared 4 bases from V and 2 bases from J, leaving 22 bases between. Germline loops: CDR1 SGHTA, CDR2 FQGNSA. CDR3 region: CASSSGWWGVGDTDTQYF. The CDR3 coding sequence is TGTGCCAGCAGCTCGGGGTGGTGGGGAGTGGGAGACACAGATACGCAGTATTTT.

V gene TRBV6-5 combines with J gene TRBJ2-5; TRBD1 matches 10 bases. The CDR3 spans 15 residues. Trimming at V came to 7 bases and at J to 5 bases, leaving 10 bases not matched to a gene. Germline V CDR1 and CDR2: MNHEY, SVGAGI. The CDR3 here is CASKGQGVPLETQYF. CDR3 in DNA: TGTGCCAGCAAAGGACAGGGGGTCCCTCTGGAGACCCAGTACTTC.

The chain combines TRBV9 with TRBJ2-7; tentative D call: TRBD2 (7 bases). Germline loops: CDR1 SGDLS, CDR2 YYNGEE. The V end was cut by 3 bases, the J end by 2 bases, with 18 bases between. The CDR3 runs 16 residues. CDR3 sequence (DNA): TGTGCCAGCAGCGCGGGTTTGGGCGGGGGCCCCTACGAGCAGTACTTC. Amino acid sequence: CASSAGLGGGPYEQYF.

The J gene is TRBJ2-1, the V gene TRBV4-2, with D tentatively TRBD2 (6 bases). Deletions cut 1 base from V and 6 bases from J, with 16 bases between. This CDR3 is built from 16 residues. Germline V gene lookup returns CDR1 LGHNA and CDR2 YNFKEQ. CDR3 region: CASSQAEGLGVNEQFF. The DNA of the CDR3 is TGTGCCAGCAGCCAAGCGGAGGGACTGGGTGTCAATGAGCAGTTCTTC.

This rearrangement joins TRBV5-8 to TRBJ1-1; D is possibly TRBD1 (5 bases). The length of the CDR3 is 16 residues. Germline V gene sequence: CDR1 SGHTS, CDR2 YDEGEE. Trimming took 4 bases from V and 4 from J, leaving 20 bases between them. CDR3 in amino acids: CASSPVGLGLRTEAFF. The CDR3 region has the DNA TGTGCCAGCAGCCCGGTCGGGTTGGGGCTACGCACTGAAGCTTTCTTT.

The chain uses TRBV6-4 and TRBJ1-3, with TRBD1 as a possible D gene (6 bases). V lost 6 bases and J 10 bases, leaving 19 bases between the germline ends. Germline values: CDR1 MRHNA, CDR2 SNTAGT. This CDR3 contains 14 residues. CDR3 amino acids: CASSQIIQGRTIYF. The DNA for the CDR3 is TGTGCCAGCAGCCAGATAATTCAGGGGCGGACCATATATTTT.

This clone appeared once. The genes are TRBV30 and TRBJ1-2; D may be TRBD1 (5 bases). The V and J ends lost 5 bases and 1 base respectively, with 11 bases between them. This CDR3 is built from 13 residues. The germline gives CDR1 GTSNPN, CDR2 SVGIG (reference sequence). CDR3 in DNA: TGTGCCTGGGGTCAGGGATTTAACTATGGCTACACCTTC. It codes for CAWGQGFNYGYTF.

V and J are TRBV18 and TRBJ2-3; D possibly corresponds to TRBD2 (7 bases). The germline gives CDR1 KGHSH, CDR2 LQKENI. V lost 0 bases to trimming and J lost 0 bases, with 13 bases between them. CDR3 length: 17 amino acids. The CDR3, as DNA: TGTGCCAGCTCACCACCTGGGGGCGGGAGAAGCACAGATACGCAGTATTTT. Amino acids: CASSPPGGGRSTDTQYF.

The chain combines TRBV5-1 with TRBJ2-1; a possible D gene is TRBD2 (7 bases). The CDR3 covers 15 residues. Per the germline V gene, CDR1 is SGHRS and CDR2 is YFSETQ. V was shortened by 0 bases and J by 3 bases, with 10 bases between the two germline ends. Written as DNA, the CDR3 is TGCGCCAGCAGCTTGGGGGGGGGCGGCTACAATGAGCAGTTCTTC. Translating gives CASSLGGGGYNEQFF.

As regards this clone: One junction end disagrees with the germline gene, perhaps due to a read error. The same CDR3 also results from other DNA sequences found in this sample. The chain is built from TRBV5-4 and TRBJ1-2, with D unresolved. CDR1 is SGHNT, CDR2 YYREEE, per germline (reference sequence). The CDR3 extends over 14 amino acids. This CDR3 is CASSLAGVNYGYTF. As DNA, the CDR3 is TGTGCCAGCAGCTTGGCTGGAGTTAACTATGGTTACACCTTC. The variable domain in full, with the rest retrieved from reference TRBV5-4 and TRBJ1-2, is ETGVTQSPTHLIKTRGQQVTLRCSSQSGHNTVSWYQQALGQGPQFIFQYYREEENGRGNFPPRFSGLQFPNYSSELNVNALELDDSALYLCASSLAGVNYGYTFGSGTRLTVV.

J is TRBJ1-1 and V is TRBV4-2; D ambiguous. The CDR3 is 16 amino acids. Germline V lookup: CDR1 LGHNA, CDR2 YNFKEQ. V was trimmed by 1 base and J by 1 base, leaving 13 bases between them. As DNA, the CDR3 is TGTGCCAGCAGCCAAGTGGGTGTCGGGGAGAACACTGAAGCTTTCTTT. Amino acids: CASSQVGVGENTEAFF.

This chain uses TRBV29-1 with TRBJ1-1; D is possibly TRBD1 (5 bases). Looked up from germline, CDR1 is SQVTM and CDR2 is ANQGSEA. The CDR3 sequence is 13 residues long. The V and J ends lost 7 bases and 1 base respectively, with 13 bases between them. CDR3 nucleotide sequence: TGCAGCGGCCGAAAACAGGAGAACACTGAAGCTTTCTTT. Its protein product is CSGRKQENTEAFF.

The chain recombines TRBV10-2 with TRBJ1-3; D possibly corresponds to TRBD1 (5 bases). In germline, CDR1 is WSHSY, CDR2 SAAADI. CDR3 length equals 13 residues. V was clipped by 0 bases and J by 9 bases, with 9 bases between them. CDR3 residues: CASSESGGATIYF. CDR3 DNA sequence: TGCGCCAGCAGTGAGTCAGGAGGGGCCACCATATATTTT.